The 23 T cell receptor beta chains listed next were all sequenced from one sample in a study of OX40 agonist ivuxolimab in advanced cancers. Some clones are missing from TCRdb's copy, which holds only in-frame ones; the method was immunoSEQ multiplex PCR. Counted here are 87,000 or so clones, approximately 86% occurring once; the ten biggest clones make up 3.5% to 4%. Sequenced here: CD4+ or CD8+ T cells sorted from blood, sampled in a trial of the OX40 agonist ivuxolimab. All receptors come from an adult with an advanced solid tumor such as melanoma, head and neck, liver or kidney cancer.

The chain links TRBV5-4 to TRBJ1-6; TRBD1 might be the D (6 bases). The V gene's germline CDR1 is SGHNT and CDR2 YYREEE (reference sequence). Trimming took 4 bases from V and 6 from J, leaving 14 bases between them. This CDR3 is 15 amino acids long. CDR3 sequence: CASSDRTDFNSPLHF. The CDR3 bases are TGTGCCAGCAGCGACCGGACAGACTTTAATTCACCCCTCCACTTT.

The chain has TRBV11-3 and TRBJ2-2; possibly TRBD2 for D (6 bases). Germline assignment: CDR1 SGHNT and CDR2 YENEEA. This CDR3 is 17 amino acids long. Trimming removed 4 bases from V and 3 bases from J, with 18 bases in between. The CDR3 bases are TGTGCCAGCAGCTCCCCGAGTCGCGGGGACCACACCGGGGAGCTGTTTTTT. This codes for CASSSPSRGDHTGELFF.

This clone was detected once. The chain couples TRBV7-2 to TRBJ2-1; D is undetermined. Germline V gene lookup returns CDR1 SGHTA and CDR2 FQGNSA. Deletions cut 3 bases from V and 7 bases from J, with 16 bases between. The CDR3 is 15 residues long. The CDR3 nucleotides read TGTGCCAGCAGCTTCAGGAAGATACTAAAGAATGAGCAGTTCTTC. It translates to CASSFRKILKNEQFF.

The rearrangement joins TRBV30 to TRBJ2-5; unclear D gene. The CDR3 spans 14 residues. V was trimmed by 4 bases and J by 2 bases, leaving 14 bases between them. Germline V gene data show CDR1 as GTSNPN and CDR2 as SVGIG (reference sequence). Here the CDR3 DNA reads TGTGCCTGGACCCCGGGTCGGCAACAAGAGACCCAGTACTTC. It is translated as CAWTPGRQQETQYF.

This rearrangement joins TRBV6-1 to TRBJ2-7, with 11 bases fitting TRBD1. The CDR3 covers 14 residues. Trimming removed 4 bases from V and 4 bases from J; junction bases left unmatched: 3. Germline V gene data show CDR1 as MNHNS and CDR2 as SASEGT. The CDR3 protein is CASSADRGLYEQYF. The CDR3 DNA reads as TGTGCCAGCAGTGCGGACAGGGGGCTATACGAGCAGTACTTC.

V usage is TRBV6-5 and J usage is TRBJ2-5; a possible D gene is TRBD1 (6 bases). Looked up from germline, CDR1 is MNHEY and CDR2 is SVGAGI. The ends were cut back, 5 bases at V and 4 bases at J, with 14 bases in the middle. This CDR3 comprises 14 residues. The CDR3 DNA follows: TGTGCCAGCAGTACCCCGACAGGTGCAGAGACCCAGTACTTC. Encoded protein: CASSTPTGAETQYF.

In DNA, the CDR3 is TGTGCCAGCAGCTCAAAACCGGGACAGGGATTATTAGATACGCAGTATTTT. Protein product: CASSSKPGQGLLDTQYF. J is TRBJ2-3 and V is TRBV11-1; the match to TRBD1 covers 9 bases. The germline V gene has CDR1 SGHAT and CDR2 FQDESV (reference sequence). The J segment lost 5 bases and the V segment lost 4 bases, leaving 13 bases of the junction unmatched. There are 17 residues in the CDR3. The complete variable domain, with remaining parts taken from reference TRBV11-1 and TRBJ2-3, reads EAEVAQSPRYKITEKSQAVAFWCDPISGHATLYWYRQILGQGPELLVQFQDESVVDDSQLPKDRFSAERLKGVDSTLKIQPAELGDSAMYLCASSSKPGQGLLDTQYFGPGTRLTVL.

The V gene is TRBV9, the J gene TRBJ2-4, with D possibly TRBD2 on 5 matching bases. Trimming removed 2 bases from V and 8 bases from J, with 14 bases in between. The germline CDR1 and CDR2 sequences are SGDLS and YYNGEE. CDR3 size: 14 residues. The CDR3 region is CASSVRSGVDIQYF. The CDR3, as DNA: TGTGCCAGCAGCGTTAGATCCGGGGTCGACATTCAGTACTTC.

The genes are TRBV5-4 and TRBJ2-7; no reliable D call. V dropped 3 bases and J dropped 0 bases, with 10 bases sitting between them. From germline, CDR1 is SGHNT and CDR2 YYREEE (reference sequence). The CDR3 has 14 amino acids. In DNA, the CDR3 is TGTGCCAGCAGCTACGGGCCAAGCTCCTACGAGCAGTACTTC. It encodes CASSYGPSSYEQYF.

The chain carries TRBV5-4 and TRBJ2-3; the D is unclear. V gave up 4 bases and J gave up 6 bases, with 12 bases separating them. Germline V gene lookup returns CDR1 SGHNT and CDR2 YYREEE (reference sequence). The CDR3 spans 13 residues. CDR3 loop: CASSPPSSDTQYF. CDR3 bases: TGTGCCAGCAGCCCCCCTTCGTCCGATACGCAGTATTTT.

The rearrangement uses TRBV9 and TRBJ2-1, with D perhaps matching TRBD2 (6 bases). Trimming left V 3 bases short and J 5 bases short, with 12 bases between. Germline CDR1 reads SGDLS; CDR2 reads YYNGEE. This CDR3 has 14 residues. The CDR3 loop is CASSGRGGNNEQFF. The CDR3 nucleotides read TGTGCCAGCAGCGGGAGGGGTGGAAACAATGAGCAGTTCTTC.

CDR3 bases: TGTGCCAGCAGCTTAGCAGGGGAAGAGCAGTACTTC. This encodes CASSLAGEEQYF. This rearrangement joins TRBV7-2 to TRBJ2-7; a weak D match, TRBD1 (5 bases). In germline, CDR1 is SGHTA, CDR2 FQGNSA. Between the trimmed V and J ends, which lost 0 bases and 7 bases, there was a span of 7 bases. The CDR3 loop spans 12 amino acids. Based on the CDR3 plus reference TRBV7-2 and TRBJ2-7, the full variable domain is GAGVSQSPSNKVTEKGKDVELRCDPISGHTALYWYRQSLGQGLEFLIYFQGNSAPDKSGLPSDRFSAERTGGSVSTLTIQRTQQEDSAVYLCASSLAGEEQYFGPGTRLTVT.

This chain links TRBV11-3 with TRBJ2-1; D unclear. Germline V gene lookup returns CDR1 SGHNT and CDR2 YENEEA. The CDR3 length is 15 residues. V was cut by 4 bases and J by 0 bases, with 10 bases left in between. The CDR3 DNA reads as TGTGCCAGCAGCTCAGGTTCTAGCTCCTACAATGAGCAGTTCTTC. Translating gives CASSSGSSSYNEQFF.

V usage is TRBV6-5 and J usage is TRBJ2-5; 12 bases are a match to TRBD2. Trimming removed 2 bases from V and 5 bases from J; junction bases left unmatched: 6. Germline CDR1 is MNHEY and CDR2 is SVGAGI. The CDR3 extends over 16 amino acids. CDR3 DNA sequence: TGTGCCAGCAGTTACCACAGACTAGCGGGAGTTGAGACCCAGTACTTC. The encoded protein is CASSYHRLAGVETQYF.

This chain joins TRBV4-3 and TRBJ1-4; the match to TRBD1 covers 8 bases. The CDR3 is made up of 15 amino acids. Germline CDR1 reads LGHNA; CDR2 reads YSLEER. V lost 4 bases and J lost 4; bases outside the gene matches: 5. The CDR3 sequence: CASSRQTGVNEKLFF. The CDR3 region has the DNA TGCGCCAGCAGCCGACAGACAGGGGTTAATGAAAAACTGTTTTTT.

The rearrangement joins TRBV7-6 to TRBJ2-5; 10 bases are shared with TRBD2. The J call may be mistaken, given a closer DNA end match to TRBJ2-7. The CDR3 extends over 16 amino acids. The germline V gene has CDR1 SGHVS and CDR2 FNYEAQ. This CDR3 is CASSLGLAVTSYEQYF. As DNA, the CDR3 is TGTGCCAGCAGCCTCGGACTAGCGGTAACCTCCTACGAGCAGTACTTC.

The rearrangement links TRBV19 to TRBJ2-6; TRBD1 matches at 7 bases. The CDR3 is 15 amino acids. Germline lookup yields CDR1 LNHDA and CDR2 SQIVND (reference sequence). V lost 11 bases and J lost 0; bases outside the gene matches: 7. The CDR3 loop reads CACEGAYSGANVLTF. CDR3 nucleotides: TGTGCCTGCGAGGGGGCTTACTCTGGGGCCAACGTCCTGACTTTC.

This chain connects TRBV28 to TRBJ1-2; the D is unclear. CDR3 length equals 14 residues. The germline V gene encodes CDR1 MDHEN and CDR2 SYDVKM. Deletions cut 5 bases from V and 4 bases from J, with 14 bases between. CDR3 amino acids: CASSTSDGLYGYTF. As DNA, the CDR3 is TGTGCCAGCAGTACCTCGGACGGGCTCTATGGCTACACCTTC.

This chain links TRBV28 with TRBJ1-4, with 9 bases fitting TRBD1. Germline CDR1 is MDHEN and CDR2 is SYDVKM. V lost 4 bases, J lost 4 bases, and 13 bases stayed unmatched. This CDR3 is built from 18 residues. CDR3 in amino acids: CASSSAGTGLLINEKLFF. CDR3 in DNA: TGTGCCAGCAGTTCAGCCGGGACAGGGTTGCTTATTAATGAAAAACTGTTTTTT.

V is TRBV5-6 and J is TRBJ1-2; tentative D call: TRBD1 (6 bases). In germline, CDR1 is SGHDT, CDR2 YYEEEE. Trimming took off 2 bases at V and 6 bases at J, with 11 bases between the two ends. The CDR3 loop spans 13 amino acids. In nucleotides, the CDR3 is TGTGCCAGCAGCTTAGATTCAGGGGATGGCTACACCTTC. Translation: CASSLDSGDGYTF. The whole variable domain, remainder taken from reference TRBV5-6 and TRBJ1-2, is DAGVTQSPTHLIKTRGQQVTLRCSPKSGHDTVSWYQQALGQGPQFIFQYYEEEERQRGNFPDRFSGHQFPNYSSELNVNALLLGDSALYLCASSLDSGDGYTFGSGTRLTVV.

The rearrangement links TRBV10-3 to TRBJ1-1, with D possibly being TRBD1 (5 bases). V gave up 2 bases and J gave up 3 bases, with 10 bases separating them. Germline CDR1 and CDR2: ENHRY and SYGVKD. The CDR3 loop spans 14 amino acids. Written as DNA, the CDR3 is TGTGCCATCAGTGAGCGGGGGGGGGACACTGAAGCTTTCTTT. Translation: CAISERGGDTEAFF.

This chain connects TRBV5-1 to TRBJ1-4; D remains unclear. V was clipped by 2 bases and J by 7 bases, with 9 bases between them. Germline lookup yields CDR1 SGHRS and CDR2 YFSETQ. CDR3 length: 13 residues. The CDR3 DNA follows: TGCGCCAGCAGCTTCTCATCCGGTGAAAAACTGTTTTTT. It codes for CASSFSSGEKLFF.

The V call is TRBV5-4, the J call TRBJ2-7, with TRBD2 matching over 7 bases. CDR1 is SGHNT, CDR2 YYREEE, per germline (reference sequence). The CDR3 runs to 14 residues. The J segment lost 0 bases and the V segment lost 0 bases, leaving 0 bases of the junction unmatched. CDR3 DNA: TGTGCCAGCAGCTTGGGGACTAGCTCCTACGAGCAGTACTTC. This codes for CASSLGTSSYEQYF.